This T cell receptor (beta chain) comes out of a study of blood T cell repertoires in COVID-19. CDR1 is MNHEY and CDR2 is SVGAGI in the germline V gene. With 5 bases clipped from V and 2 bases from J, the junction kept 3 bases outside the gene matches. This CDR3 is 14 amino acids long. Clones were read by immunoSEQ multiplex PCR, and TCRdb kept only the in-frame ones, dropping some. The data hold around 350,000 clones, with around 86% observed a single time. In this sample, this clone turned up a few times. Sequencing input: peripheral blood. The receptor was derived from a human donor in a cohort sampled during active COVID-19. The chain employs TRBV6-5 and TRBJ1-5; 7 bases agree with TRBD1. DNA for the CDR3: TGTGCCAGCAGTCGTGGACAGGGCAATCAGCCCCAGCATTTT. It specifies CASSRGQGNQPQHF.